This entry concerns a single TCR beta chain. This record comes from a study of Graves' ophthalmopathy and Graves' hyperthyroidism. Beta-chain TCR CDR3 regions were amplified from RNA transcripts. After a first-round RT-PCR with HTBI primers, a second-round multiplex PCR was run. TCRdb called the multiplex PCR reads again in MiXCR, with one record for every CDR3 protein. Among 230,000 or so distinct CDR3 sequences listed, 45% were seen once. The CDR3 totals 14 residues. Trimming cost V 0 bases and J 3 bases, with 9 bases left between them. Germline V gene sequence: CDR1 SGHRS, CDR2 YFSETQ. Sequenced: peripheral blood. The chain uses TRBV5-1 and TRBJ2-5, with D perhaps matching TRBD2 (5 bases). The sequence came from an adult man with Graves' ophthalmopathy. The CDR3: CASSLGGAEETQYF. CDR3 DNA: TGCGCCAGCAGCTTGGGAGGAGCGGAAGAGACCCAGTACTTC.